This note documents a single T cell receptor (beta chain) sequence. The antigen is unknown. The donors, healthy Caucasians from Russia, were aged roughly 6 to 100. The data stem from a study of blood T cells in healthy people across ages. With 0 bases removed from V and 6 bases from J, the gap between germline ends came to 13 bases. The CDR3 consists of 15 residues. Germline V gives CDR1 SGDLS, CDR2 YYNGEE. Study conclusions and caveats: Investigators treated diversity estimates from one million T cells as underestimates. PBMC samples, being unsorted, prevented any conclusive comparison of naive and antigen-experienced cells.

Through a sample-barcoded 5' primer and a J-beta primer mix, a second PCR was run for roughly 6 to 12 cycles. Template switching added a 12-random-nucleotide identifier to every cDNA molecule. TCRdb used MiXCR to reprocess the 5' RACE reads, holding one entry per CDR3 protein. The profile covers about 900,000 distinct CDR3 sequences, with around 48% appearing a single time and roughly an eighth taken by the ten largest. The sequence was obtained from a young man in good health. The gene calls are TRBV9 and TRBJ2-1; D is perhaps TRBD2 (5 bases). The source material was blood. CDR3 sequence (DNA): TGTGCCAGCAGCGTAGCCCTTAGCGAGAGCAATGAGCAGTTCTTC. Protein: CASSVALSESNEQFF.